The clone carrying this TCR beta chain was picked up many times. Its matching antigen is unknown. The protocol attached unique molecular identifiers to individual cDNA molecules. In TCRdb, the 5' RACE reads were re-called with MiXCR into one record per CDR3 protein. The sample yields 45,000 to 70,000 distinct CDR3 sequences, approximately 10% seen once. These data come from a study of early T cells in non-severe SARS-CoV-2 infection. Study background: Sequencing of bulk RNA from unsorted whole blood was done, without chain pairing.

General study results and limits: There was a bias toward anti-spike CD8 responses in VDJdb matching, which missed private and CD4 specificities.

In germline, CDR1 is SGHTA, CDR2 FQGNSA. The CDR3 consists of 16 residues. The ends were cut back, 5 bases at V and 4 bases at J, with 20 bases in the middle. The chain joins TRBV7-2 to TRBJ1-1; the D gene is possibly TRBD1 (6 bases). Input material: whole blood. The TCR was taken from an adult who was a healthcare worker with PCR-confirmed SARS-CoV-2 infection or an uninfected control (not recorded which). CDR3 residues: CASSPSWGGSSTEAFF. The CDR3 nucleotides read TGTGCCAGCAGCCCATCGTGGGGGGGCTCGAGCACTGAAGCTTTCTTT.